This TCR beta chain was captured in a study of PD-1 blockade in mismatch repair-deficient tumors listed by TCRdb under 2017. For the study in its entirety: Between late 2013 and late 2016, 80 to 90 consecutive patients with some 11 mismatch repair-deficient cancer types, all previously treated and progressing, were enrolled in the trial. Deep sequencing of TCR CDR3 regions was used to track tumor-associated T cell clones in peripheral blood of patients responding to PD-1 blockade.

For every enrolled patient, mismatch repair deficiency was confirmed by either polymerase chain reaction or immunohistochemistry. TCR sequencing was carried out for three patients who responded to pembrolizumab therapy. Pembrolizumab PD-1 blockade was prospectively tested in advanced mismatch repair-deficient cancers, regardless of tissue of origin, in the phase II trial. Serial peripheral blood T cell samples were collected before and at multiple times after starting PD-1 blockade. Blood sampling times were expressed in weeks after the first pembrolizumab dose. To prepare the library, the immunoSEQ multiplex PCR assay was applied. The clones in this table, taken by TCRdb from immuneACCESS, are in-frame only. Not every clone is retained; where verified, under half of the shortfall comes from an unresolved V gene, and the cause of the rest is unknown. The sample yields 70,000 to 95,000 clones; 70% to 90% were counted once. The ten largest clones take up roughly 5.5% of the sample.

As regards this clone: Which antigen it targets is not known. No much larger clone exists at a distance of one base, and base qualities are not known.

Summary of the overall study and its limitations: After pembrolizumab, tumor-resident clones, which were often undetectable in blood before treatment, expanded rapidly and then contracted, generally ahead of radiologic responses.

This sample comprised peripheral blood, obtained 44 weeks after starting pembrolizumab. This clonotype was obtained from an adult with mismatch repair-deficient cancer.

The DNA sequence reads TGTGCCAGCAGCGAAGGGGGGCAGCCCCAGCATTTT. It codes for CASSEGGQPQHF. Here the chain combines TRBV7-2 and TRBJ1-5, with TRBD1 perhaps the D gene, on 6 matching bases. The cysteine opens and the phenylalanine closes a CDR3 of 12 amino acids. This entry keeps only the CDR3 DNA: 36 bases, framed from base 1. Relative to germline, V is 5 bases shorter and J is 7 bases shorter, with 9 bases between their ends. As encoded in the germline V gene, CDR1 is SGHTA while CDR2 is FQGNSA.